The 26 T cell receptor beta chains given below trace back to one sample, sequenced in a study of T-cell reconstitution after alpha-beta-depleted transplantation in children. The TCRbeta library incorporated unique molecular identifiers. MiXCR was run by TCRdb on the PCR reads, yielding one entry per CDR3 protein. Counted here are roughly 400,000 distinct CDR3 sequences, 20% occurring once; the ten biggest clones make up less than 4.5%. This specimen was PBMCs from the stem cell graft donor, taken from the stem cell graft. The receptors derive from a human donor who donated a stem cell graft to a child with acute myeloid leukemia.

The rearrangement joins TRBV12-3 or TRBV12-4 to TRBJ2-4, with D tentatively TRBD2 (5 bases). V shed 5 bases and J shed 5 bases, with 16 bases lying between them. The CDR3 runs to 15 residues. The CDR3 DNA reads TGTGCCAGCAGTAAAGAGGGAGAGGGTGAAAACATTCAGTACTTC. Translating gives CASSKEGEGENIQYF.

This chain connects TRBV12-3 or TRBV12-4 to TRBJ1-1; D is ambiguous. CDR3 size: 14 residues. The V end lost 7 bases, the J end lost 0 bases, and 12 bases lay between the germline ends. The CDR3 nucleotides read TGTGCCAGCACCCTCCCGGGTATGAACACTGAAGCTTTCTTT. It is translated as CASTLPGMNTEAFF.

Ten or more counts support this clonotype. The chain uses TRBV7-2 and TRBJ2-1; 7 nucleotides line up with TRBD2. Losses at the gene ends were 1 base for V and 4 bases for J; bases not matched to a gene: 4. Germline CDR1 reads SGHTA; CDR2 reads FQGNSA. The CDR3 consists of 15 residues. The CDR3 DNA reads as TGTGCCAGCAGCTTAGGACTAGCAGATTACAATGAGCAGTTCTTC. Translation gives CASSLGLADYNEQFF.

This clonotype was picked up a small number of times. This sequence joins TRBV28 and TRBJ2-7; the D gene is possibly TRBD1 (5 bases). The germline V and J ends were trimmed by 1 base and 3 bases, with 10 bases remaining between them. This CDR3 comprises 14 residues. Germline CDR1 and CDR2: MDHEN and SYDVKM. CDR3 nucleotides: TGTGCCAGCAGTTTATTACGACAGCACTACGAGCAGTACTTC. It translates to CASSLLRQHYEQYF.

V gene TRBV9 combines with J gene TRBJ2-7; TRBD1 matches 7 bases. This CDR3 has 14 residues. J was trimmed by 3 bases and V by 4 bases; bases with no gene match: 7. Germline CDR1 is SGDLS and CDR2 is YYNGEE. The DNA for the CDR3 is TGTGCCAGCAGCTTACAGGGGCACCTCTACGAGCAGTACTTC. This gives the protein CASSLQGHLYEQYF.

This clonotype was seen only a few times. The CDR3: CASSLGSGGYTGELFF. The CDR3 DNA follows: TGTGCCAGCAGTTTAGGCTCAGGGGGGTACACCGGGGAGCTGTTTTTT. The chain carries TRBV12-3 or TRBV12-4 and TRBJ2-2; maybe TRBD1 (7 bases). Trimming took 1 base from V and 3 from J, leaving 12 bases between them. CDR3 length equals 16 residues.

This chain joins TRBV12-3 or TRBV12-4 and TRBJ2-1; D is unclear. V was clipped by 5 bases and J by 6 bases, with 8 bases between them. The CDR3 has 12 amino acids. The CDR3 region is CASSPPFNEQFF. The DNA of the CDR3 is TGTGCCAGCAGTCCTCCTTTCAATGAGCAGTTCTTC.

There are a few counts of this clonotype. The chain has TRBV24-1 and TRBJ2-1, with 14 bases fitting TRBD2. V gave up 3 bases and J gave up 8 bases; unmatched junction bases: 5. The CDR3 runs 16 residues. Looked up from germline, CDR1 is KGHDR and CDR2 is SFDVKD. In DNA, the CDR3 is TGTGCCACCAGTGATCCGGGACTAGCGGGAGTGCATGAGCAGTTCTTC. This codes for CATSDPGLAGVHEQFF.

The CDR3 sequence: CSARSSERVDTGELFF. CDR3 nucleotides: TGCAGTGCTAGATCCAGCGAACGCGTGGACACCGGGGAGCTGTTTTTT. This chain joins TRBV20-1 and TRBJ2-2; D is ambiguous. Germline V CDR1 and CDR2: DFQATT, SNEGSKA (reference sequence). Trimming pared 2 bases from V and 3 bases from J, leaving 16 bases between. The CDR3 has 16 amino acids.

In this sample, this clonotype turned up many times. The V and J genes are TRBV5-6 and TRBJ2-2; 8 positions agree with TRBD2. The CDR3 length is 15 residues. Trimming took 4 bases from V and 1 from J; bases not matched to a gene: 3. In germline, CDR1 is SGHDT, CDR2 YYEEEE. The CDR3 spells CASSPGGKNTGELFF. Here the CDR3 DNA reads TGTGCCAGCAGCCCGGGAGGGAAGAACACCGGGGAGCTGTTTTTT.

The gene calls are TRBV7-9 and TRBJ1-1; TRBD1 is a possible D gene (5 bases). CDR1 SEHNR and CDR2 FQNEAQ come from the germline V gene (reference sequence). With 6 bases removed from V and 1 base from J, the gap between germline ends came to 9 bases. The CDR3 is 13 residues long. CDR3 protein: CASRLTANTEAFF. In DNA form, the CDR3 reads TGTGCCAGCAGATTGACAGCGAACACTGAAGCTTTCTTT.

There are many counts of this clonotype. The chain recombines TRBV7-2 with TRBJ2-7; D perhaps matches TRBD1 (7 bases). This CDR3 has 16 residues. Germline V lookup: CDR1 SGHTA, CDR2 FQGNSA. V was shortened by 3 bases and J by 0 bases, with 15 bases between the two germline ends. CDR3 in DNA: TGTGCCAGCAGCTTCGGGGGACAGAAGGTCTCCTACGAGCAGTACTTC. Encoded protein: CASSFGGQKVSYEQYF.

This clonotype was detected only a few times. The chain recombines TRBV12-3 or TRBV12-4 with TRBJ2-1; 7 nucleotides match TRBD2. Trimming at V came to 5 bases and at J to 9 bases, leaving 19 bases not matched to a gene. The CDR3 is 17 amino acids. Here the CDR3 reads CASSLDVVGGSRIEQFF. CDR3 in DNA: TGTGCCAGCAGTCTCGATGTAGTTGGCGGGAGTAGGATTGAGCAGTTCTTC.

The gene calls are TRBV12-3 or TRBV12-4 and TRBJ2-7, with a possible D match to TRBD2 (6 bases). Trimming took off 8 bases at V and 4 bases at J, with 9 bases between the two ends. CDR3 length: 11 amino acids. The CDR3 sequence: CASQRGYEQYF. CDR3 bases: TGTGCCAGCCAACGGGGGTACGAGCAGTACTTC.

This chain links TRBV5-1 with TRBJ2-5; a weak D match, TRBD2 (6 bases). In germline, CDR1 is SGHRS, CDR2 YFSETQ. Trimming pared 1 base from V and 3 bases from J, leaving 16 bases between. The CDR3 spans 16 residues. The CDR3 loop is CASSLNPASVEETQYF. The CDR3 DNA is TGCGCCAGCAGCTTGAATCCGGCTAGCGTTGAAGAGACCCAGTACTTC.

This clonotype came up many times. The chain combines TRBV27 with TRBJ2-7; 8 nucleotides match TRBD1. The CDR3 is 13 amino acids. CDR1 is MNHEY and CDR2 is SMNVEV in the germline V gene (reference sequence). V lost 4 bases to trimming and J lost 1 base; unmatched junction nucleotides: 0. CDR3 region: CASSWTGSYEQYF. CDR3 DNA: TGTGCCAGCAGTTGGACAGGGTCCTACGAGCAGTACTTC.

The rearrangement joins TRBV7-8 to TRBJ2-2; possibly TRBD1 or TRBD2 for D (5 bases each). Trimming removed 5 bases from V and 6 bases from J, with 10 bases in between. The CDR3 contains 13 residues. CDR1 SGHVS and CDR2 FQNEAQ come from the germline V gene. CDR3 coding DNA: TGTGCCAGCAGCCCCGAGGGGCCCGGGGAGCTGTTTTTT. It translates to CASSPEGPGELFF.

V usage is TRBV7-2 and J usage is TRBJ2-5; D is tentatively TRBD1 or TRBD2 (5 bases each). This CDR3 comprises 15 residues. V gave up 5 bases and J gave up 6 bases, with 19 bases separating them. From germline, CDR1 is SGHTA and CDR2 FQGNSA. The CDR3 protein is CASSVRREGTKTQYF. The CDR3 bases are TGTGCCAGCAGCGTTAGACGGGAAGGGACGAAGACCCAGTACTTC.

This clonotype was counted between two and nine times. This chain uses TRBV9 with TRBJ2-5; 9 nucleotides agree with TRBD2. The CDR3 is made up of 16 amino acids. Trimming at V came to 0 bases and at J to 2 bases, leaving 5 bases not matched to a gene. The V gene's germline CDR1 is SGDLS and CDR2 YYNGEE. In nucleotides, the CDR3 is TGTGCCAGCAGCGTAGCCTCTAGCGGGACGCAAGAGACCCAGTACTTC. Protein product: CASSVASSGTQETQYF.

In DNA form, the CDR3 reads TGTGCCAGCAGTTTATTACTAGCGGGCTCGCCGTCCTACAATGAGCAGTTCTTC. Translation gives CASSLLLAGSPSYNEQFF. This sequence joins TRBV27 and TRBJ2-1; TRBD2 matches at 9 bases. With V trimmed by 1 base and J by 1 base, 8 bases remained unmatched. The CDR3 consists of 18 residues. From germline, CDR1 is MNHEY and CDR2 SMNVEV (reference sequence).

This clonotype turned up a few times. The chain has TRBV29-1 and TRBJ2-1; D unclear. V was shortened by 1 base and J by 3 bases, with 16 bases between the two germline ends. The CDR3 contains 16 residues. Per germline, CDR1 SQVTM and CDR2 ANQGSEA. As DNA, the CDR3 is TGCAGCGTTGAAGGAACAGTTAGTCAGAGCTACAATGAGCAGTTCTTC. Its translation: CSVEGTVSQSYNEQFF.

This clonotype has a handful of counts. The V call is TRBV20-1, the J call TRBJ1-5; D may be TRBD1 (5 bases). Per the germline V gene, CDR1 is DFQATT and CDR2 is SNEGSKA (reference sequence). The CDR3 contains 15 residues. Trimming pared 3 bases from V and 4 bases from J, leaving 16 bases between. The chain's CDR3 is CSARGRGALNQPQHF. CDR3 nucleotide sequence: TGCAGTGCTAGGGGGAGGGGAGCCCTAAATCAGCCCCAGCATTTT.

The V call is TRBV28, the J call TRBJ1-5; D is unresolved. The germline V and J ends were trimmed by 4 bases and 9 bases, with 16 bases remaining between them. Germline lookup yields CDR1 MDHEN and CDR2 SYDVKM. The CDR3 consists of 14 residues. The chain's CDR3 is CASSSLAPPGPQHF. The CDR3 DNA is TGTGCCAGCAGTTCCTTGGCTCCGCCGGGGCCCCAGCATTTT.

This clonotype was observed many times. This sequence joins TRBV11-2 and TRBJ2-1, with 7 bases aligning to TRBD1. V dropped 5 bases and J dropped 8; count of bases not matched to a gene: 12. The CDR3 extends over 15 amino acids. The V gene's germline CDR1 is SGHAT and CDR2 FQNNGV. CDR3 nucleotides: TGTGCCAGCAGCCGCCCCGCACAGGGGCGTGATGAGCAGTTCTTC. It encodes CASSRPAQGRDEQFF.

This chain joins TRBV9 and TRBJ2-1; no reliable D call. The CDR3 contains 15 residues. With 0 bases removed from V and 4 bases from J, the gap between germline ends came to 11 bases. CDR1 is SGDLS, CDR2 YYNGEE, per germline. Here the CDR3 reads CASSVEAVPYNEQFF. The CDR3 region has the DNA TGTGCCAGCAGCGTAGAGGCAGTCCCGTACAATGAGCAGTTCTTC.

CDR3 amino acids: CASIRQDGRGTEAFF. The CDR3 nucleotides read TGTGCCAGCATAAGACAAGACGGCAGAGGCACTGAAGCTTTCTTT. The rearrangement uses TRBV12-3 or TRBV12-4 and TRBJ1-1; D is unresolved. This CDR3 spans 15 amino acids. The V and J ends lost 7 bases and 4 bases respectively, with 19 bases between them.